This T cell receptor beta chain was documented in a study of blood T cells in healthy people across ages. Notes on the study in general: Measured against age, TCR beta diversity per million T cells decreased in a roughly linear manner. Fewer expanded clones and more diversity marked long-lived versus aged donors.

This clonotype came up a few times. Its antigen is unidentified. With a J-beta primer mix and a sample-barcoded 5' primer, a second PCR ran about 6 to 11 cycles. TCRdb independently ran MiXCR on the 5' RACE reads; one entry per CDR3 protein. The sample holds about 800,000 distinct CDR3 sequences, 58% seen once. This CDR3 comprises 12 residues. Germline-derived CDR1 and CDR2 are SGHTA and FQGNSA. Trimming removed 1 base from V and 13 bases from J; junction bases left unmatched: 3. V is TRBV7-2 and J is TRBJ2-4, with 8 positions matching TRBD2. The sample comprised blood. This sequence was found in a man aged 30 to 45 in good health. The CDR3 DNA reads as TGTGCCAGCAGCTTAGTGCGCGGGGGGCAGTACTTC. This sequence encodes CASSLVRGGQYF.